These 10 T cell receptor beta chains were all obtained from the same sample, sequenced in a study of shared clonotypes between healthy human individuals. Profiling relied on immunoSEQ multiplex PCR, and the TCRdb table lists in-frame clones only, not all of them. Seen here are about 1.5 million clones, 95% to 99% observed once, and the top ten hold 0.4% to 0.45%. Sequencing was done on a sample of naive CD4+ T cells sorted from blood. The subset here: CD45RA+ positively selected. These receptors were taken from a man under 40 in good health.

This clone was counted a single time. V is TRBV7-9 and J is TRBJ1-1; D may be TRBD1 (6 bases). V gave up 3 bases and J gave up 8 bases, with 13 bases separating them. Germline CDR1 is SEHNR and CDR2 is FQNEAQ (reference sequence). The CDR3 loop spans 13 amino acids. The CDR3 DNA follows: TGTGCCAGCAGCTTTCGGCCACAGGGAGAAGCTTTCTTT. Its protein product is CASSFRPQGEAFF.

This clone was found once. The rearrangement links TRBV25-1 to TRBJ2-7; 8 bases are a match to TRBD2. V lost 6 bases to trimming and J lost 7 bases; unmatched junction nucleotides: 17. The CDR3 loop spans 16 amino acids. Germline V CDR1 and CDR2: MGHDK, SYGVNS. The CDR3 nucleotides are TGTGCCAGCAGCGTTAAAGAGGCGGGAGGACGGGGTGAGCAGTACTTC. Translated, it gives CASSVKEAGGRGEQYF.

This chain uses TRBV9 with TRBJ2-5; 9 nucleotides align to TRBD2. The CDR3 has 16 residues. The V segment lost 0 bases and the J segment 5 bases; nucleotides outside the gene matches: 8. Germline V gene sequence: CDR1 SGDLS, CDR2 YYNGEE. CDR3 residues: CASSVAGGRALETQYF. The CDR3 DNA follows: TGTGCCAGCAGCGTAGCTGGCGGGAGGGCCTTGGAGACCCAGTACTTC.

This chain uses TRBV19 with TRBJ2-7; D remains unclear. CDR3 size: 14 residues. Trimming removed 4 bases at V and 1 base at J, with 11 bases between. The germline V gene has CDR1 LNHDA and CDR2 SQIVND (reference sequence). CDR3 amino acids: CASSTTWGSYEQYF. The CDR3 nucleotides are TGTGCCAGTAGTACCACTTGGGGATCCTACGAGCAGTACTTC.

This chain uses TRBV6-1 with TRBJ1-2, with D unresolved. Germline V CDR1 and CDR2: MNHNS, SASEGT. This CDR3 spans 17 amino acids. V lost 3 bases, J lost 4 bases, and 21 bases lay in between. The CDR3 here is CASSESRRLHDGYGYTF. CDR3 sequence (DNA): TGTGCCAGCAGTGAGTCGCGGAGACTCCATGACGGCTATGGCTACACCTTC.

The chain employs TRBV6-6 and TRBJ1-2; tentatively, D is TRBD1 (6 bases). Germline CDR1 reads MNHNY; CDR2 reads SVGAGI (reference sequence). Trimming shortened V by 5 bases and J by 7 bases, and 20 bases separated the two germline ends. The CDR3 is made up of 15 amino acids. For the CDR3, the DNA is TGTGCCAGCAGTCCTTCCTTACAGGGTACGGGTGGCTACACCTTC. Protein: CASSPSLQGTGGYTF.

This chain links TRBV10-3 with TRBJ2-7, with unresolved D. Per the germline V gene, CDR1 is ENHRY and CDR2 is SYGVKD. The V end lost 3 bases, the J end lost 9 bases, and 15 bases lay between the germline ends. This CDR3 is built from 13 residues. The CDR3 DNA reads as TGTGCCATCAGTGATGGTCCGCCTGGGATGCAGTACTTC. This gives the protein CAISDGPPGMQYF.

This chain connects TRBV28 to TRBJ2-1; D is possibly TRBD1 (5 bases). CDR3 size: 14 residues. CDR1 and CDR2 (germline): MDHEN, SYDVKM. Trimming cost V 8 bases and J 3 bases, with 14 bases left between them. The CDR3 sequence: CASPKQGVYNEQFF. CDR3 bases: TGTGCCAGCCCAAAACAAGGGGTCTACAATGAGCAGTTCTTC.

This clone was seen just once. The CDR3 DNA sequence: TGTGCCAGCAGCTTAGGCTCCGGGGGTCCCACAGATACGCAGTATTTT. Protein sequence: CASSLGSGGPTDTQYF. The chain recombines TRBV7-6 with TRBJ2-3, with a weak D call TRBD2 (6 bases). The V end was cut by 1 base, the J end by 2 bases, with 13 bases between. The CDR3 spans 16 residues. The germline CDR1 and CDR2 sequences are SGHVS and FNYEAQ. The full variable domain, in which reference TRBV7-6 and TRBJ2-3 provide the parts outside the CDR3, is GAGVSQSPRYKVTKRGQDVALRCDPISGHVSLYWYRQALGQGPEFLTYFNYEAQQDKSGLPNDRFSAERPEGSISTLTIQRTEQRDSAMYRCASSLGSGGPTDTQYFGPGTRLTVL.

The CDR3 sequence is CASSVATGRLAGGNTQYF. CDR3 nucleotides: TGTGCCAGCAGCGTAGCTACGGGACGGCTAGCGGGAGGCAATACGCAGTATTTT. The V call is TRBV9, the J call TRBJ2-3, with 11 bases lining up with TRBD2. V dropped 0 bases and J dropped 7; count of bases not matched to a gene: 13. Per germline, CDR1 SGDLS and CDR2 YYNGEE. There are 18 residues in the CDR3.